Sequencing of this T cell receptor beta chain was carried out in a study of shared clonotypes between healthy human individuals. The CDR3 covers 16 residues. Per the germline V gene, CDR1 is SQVTM and CDR2 is ANQGSEA. After removal of 7 bases from V and 4 bases from J, the junction contained 7 bases not matched to a gene. Measured with immunoSEQ multiplex PCR; TCRdb has only the in-frame clones, and not every one. The table shows hundreds of thousands of clones, with roughly 78% occurring only once. Sequenced material: memory CD4+ T cells sorted from blood. As to subset: CD45RA-negative fraction. The rearrangement links TRBV29-1 to TRBJ2-2; 15 bases are a match to TRBD2. The sequence was collected from a woman aged 25 to 39 in good health. CDR3 nucleotide sequence: TGCAGCGCCGGACTAGCGGGAGGGCTCGGCACCGGGGAGCTGTTTTTT. It encodes CSAGLAGGLGTGELFF.